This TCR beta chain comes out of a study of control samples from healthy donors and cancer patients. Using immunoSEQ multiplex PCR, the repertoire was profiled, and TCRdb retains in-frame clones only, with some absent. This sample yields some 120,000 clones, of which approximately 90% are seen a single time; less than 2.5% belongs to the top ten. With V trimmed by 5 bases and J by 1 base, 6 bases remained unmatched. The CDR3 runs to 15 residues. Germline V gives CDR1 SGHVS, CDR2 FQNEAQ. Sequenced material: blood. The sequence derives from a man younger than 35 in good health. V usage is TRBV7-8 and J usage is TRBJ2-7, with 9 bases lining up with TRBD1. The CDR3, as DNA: TGTGCCAGCAGCCTAGGGACAGGGATATCCTACGAGCAGTACTTC. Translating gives CASSLGTGISYEQYF. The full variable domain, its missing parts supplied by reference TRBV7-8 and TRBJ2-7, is GAGVSQSPRYKVAKRGQDVALRCDPISGHVSLFWYQQALGQGPEFLTYFQNEAQLDKSGLPSDRFFAERPEGSVSTLKIQRTQQEDSAVYLCASSLGTGISYEQYFGPGTRLTVT.